The TCR beta chain described here comes from a study of long-term antiretroviral therapy in people with HIV. Study observations and caveats: HIV repertoires showed narrower CDR3 length ranges than controls. Across all time points, the repertoire was dominated by clones that expanded before ART.

The content of samples before DNA extraction was about 1-11 million cryopreserved PBMC. J gave up 9 bases and V 7 bases, and 12 bases lay outside the gene matches. This CDR3 has 14 residues. The V gene's germline CDR1 is LNHDA and CDR2 SQIVND (reference sequence). A remark on this clone: The target antigen is unknown.

With survey level as its setting, the immunoSEQ assay was v3.0. Each sample had sequencing targeting about 40,000-50,000 T-cell genomes. The table came from immunoSEQ multiplex PCR; TCRdb's copy has only in-frame clones and leaves some out. The sample lists some 33,000 clones, almost 85% occurring once. The chain carries TRBV19 and TRBJ1-5; 7 bases fit TRBD1. This receptor was taken from a man aged 18 to 35 with HIV. Sample: unsorted PBMCs, taken 0.6 years after starting antiretroviral therapy. The CDR3 spells CASTQTGALRPQHF. CDR3 DNA: TGTGCCAGTACCCAAACAGGGGCCCTCCGGCCCCAGCATTTT.